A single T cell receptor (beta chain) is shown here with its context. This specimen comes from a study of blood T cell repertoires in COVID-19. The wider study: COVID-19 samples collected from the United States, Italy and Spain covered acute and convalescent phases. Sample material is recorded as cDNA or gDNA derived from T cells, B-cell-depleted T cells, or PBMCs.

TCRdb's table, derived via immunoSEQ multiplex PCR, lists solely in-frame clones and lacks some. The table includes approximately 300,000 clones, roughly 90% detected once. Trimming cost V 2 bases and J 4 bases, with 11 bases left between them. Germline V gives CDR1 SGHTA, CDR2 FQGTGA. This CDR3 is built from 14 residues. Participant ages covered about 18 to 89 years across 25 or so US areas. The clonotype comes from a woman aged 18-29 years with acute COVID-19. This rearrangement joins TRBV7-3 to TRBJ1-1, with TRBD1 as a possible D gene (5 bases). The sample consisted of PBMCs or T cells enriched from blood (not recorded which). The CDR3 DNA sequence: TGTGCCAGCAGCTTATTGGGGGGGATCACTGAAGCTTTCTTT. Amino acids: CASSLLGGITEAFF.